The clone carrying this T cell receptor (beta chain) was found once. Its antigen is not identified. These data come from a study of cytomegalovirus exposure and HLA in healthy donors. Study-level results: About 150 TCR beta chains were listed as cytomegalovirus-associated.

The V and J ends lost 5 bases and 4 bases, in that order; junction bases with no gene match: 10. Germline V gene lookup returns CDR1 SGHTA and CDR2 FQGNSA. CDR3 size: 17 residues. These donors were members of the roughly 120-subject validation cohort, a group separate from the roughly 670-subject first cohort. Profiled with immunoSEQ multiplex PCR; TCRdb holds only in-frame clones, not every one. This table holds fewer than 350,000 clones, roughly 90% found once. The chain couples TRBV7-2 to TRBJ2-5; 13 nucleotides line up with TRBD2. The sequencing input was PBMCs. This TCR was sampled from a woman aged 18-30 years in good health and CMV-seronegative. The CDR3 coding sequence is TGTGCCAGCAGCCGGGGGTGGACTAGCGGGAGTGGAGAGACCCAGTACTTC. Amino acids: CASSRGWTSGSGETQYF. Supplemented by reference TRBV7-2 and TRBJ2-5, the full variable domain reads GAGVSQSPSNKVTEKGKDVELRCDPISGHTALYWYRQSLGQGLEFLIYFQGNSAPDKSGLPSDRFSAERTGGSVSTLTIQRTQQEDSAVYLCASSRGWTSGSGETQYFGPGTRLLVL.